This T cell receptor beta chain was observed in a study of blood T cell repertoires in COVID-19. As for the study in general: PBMCs, B-cell-depleted T cells, or T cells provided the cDNA or gDNA that made up the material.

Per the study methods: Nucleated cell number was recorded as an estimate derived from reference gene primer amplification. The assay was immunoSEQ multiplex PCR, and TCRdb's table has in-frame clones only and misses some. That table supplies the V and J calls and clone size; D and trimming were determined from the DNA. In the table there are some 220,000 clones, approximately 80% of which are singletons. This CDR3 is built from 15 residues. The germline CDR1 and CDR2 sequences are MNHEY and SVGAGI. V shed 6 bases and J shed 0 bases, with 14 bases lying between them. This clone was counted once. Sequenced: peripheral blood. The chain combines TRBV6-5 with TRBJ1-2; D perhaps matches TRBD1 (5 bases). This sequence originates from a man between 45 and 60 years old with active or convalescent COVID-19. This CDR3 reads CASRIGAPPNYGYTF. The CDR3 DNA sequence: TGTGCCAGCAGAATTGGGGCCCCCCCTAACTATGGCTACACCTTC.